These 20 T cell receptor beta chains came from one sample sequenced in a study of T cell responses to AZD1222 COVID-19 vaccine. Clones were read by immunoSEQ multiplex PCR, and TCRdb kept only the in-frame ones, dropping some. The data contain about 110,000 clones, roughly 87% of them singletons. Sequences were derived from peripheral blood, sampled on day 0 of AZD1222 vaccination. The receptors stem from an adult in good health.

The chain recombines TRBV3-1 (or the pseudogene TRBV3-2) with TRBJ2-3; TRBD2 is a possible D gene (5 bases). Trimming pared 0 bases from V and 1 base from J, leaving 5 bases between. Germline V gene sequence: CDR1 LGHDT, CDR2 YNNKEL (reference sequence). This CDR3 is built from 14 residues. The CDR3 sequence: CASSQERGTDTQYF. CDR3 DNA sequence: TGTGCCAGCAGCCAAGAGAGGGGCACAGATACGCAGTATTTT.

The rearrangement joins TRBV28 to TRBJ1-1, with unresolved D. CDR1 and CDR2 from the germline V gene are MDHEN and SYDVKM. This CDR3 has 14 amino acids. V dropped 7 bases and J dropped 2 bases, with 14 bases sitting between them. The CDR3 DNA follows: TGTGCCAGCACCTCCGGCAGGCCAAACACTGAAGCTTTCTTT. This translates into CASTSGRPNTEAFF.

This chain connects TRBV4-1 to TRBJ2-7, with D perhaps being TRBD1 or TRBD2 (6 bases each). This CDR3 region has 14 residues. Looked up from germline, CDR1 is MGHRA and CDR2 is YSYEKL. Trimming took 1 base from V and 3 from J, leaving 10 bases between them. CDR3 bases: TGCGCCAGCAGCCAAGGGACAGCGGGCTACGAGCAGTACTTC. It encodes CASSQGTAGYEQYF.

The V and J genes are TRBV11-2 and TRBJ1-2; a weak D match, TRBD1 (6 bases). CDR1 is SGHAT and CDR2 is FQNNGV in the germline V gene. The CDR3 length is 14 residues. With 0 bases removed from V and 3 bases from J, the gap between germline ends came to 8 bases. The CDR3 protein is CASSLEQGDYGYTF. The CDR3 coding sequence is TGTGCCAGCAGCTTAGAACAGGGTGACTATGGCTACACCTTC.

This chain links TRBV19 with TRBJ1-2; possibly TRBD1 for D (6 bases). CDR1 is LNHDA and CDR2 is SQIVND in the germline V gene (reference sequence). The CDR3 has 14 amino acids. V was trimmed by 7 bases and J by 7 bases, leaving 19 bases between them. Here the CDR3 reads CASTGTLDAGGYTF. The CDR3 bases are TGTGCCAGTACTGGGACACTAGACGCTGGTGGCTACACCTTC.

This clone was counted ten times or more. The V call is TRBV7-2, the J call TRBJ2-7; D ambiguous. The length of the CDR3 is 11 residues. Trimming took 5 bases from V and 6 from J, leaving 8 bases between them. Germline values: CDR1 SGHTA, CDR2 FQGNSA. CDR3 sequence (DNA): TGTGCCAGCAGCGCCTTTTCCGAGCAGTACTTC. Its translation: CASSAFSEQYF.

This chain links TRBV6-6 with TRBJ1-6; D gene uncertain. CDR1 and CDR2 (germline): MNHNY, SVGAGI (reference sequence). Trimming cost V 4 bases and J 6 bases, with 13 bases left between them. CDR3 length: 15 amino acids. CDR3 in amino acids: CASSLTGDANSPLHF. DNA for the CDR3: TGTGCCAGCAGTTTAACCGGGGATGCTAATTCACCCCTCCACTTT.

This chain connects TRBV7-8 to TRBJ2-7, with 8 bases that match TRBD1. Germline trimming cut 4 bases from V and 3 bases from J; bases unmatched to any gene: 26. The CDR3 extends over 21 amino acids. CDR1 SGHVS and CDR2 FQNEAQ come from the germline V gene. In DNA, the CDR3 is TGTGCCAGCAGCTCGACCACCCCGGGACAGGAGATCCTCGGATCTATCTACGAGCAGTACTTC. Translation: CASSSTTPGQEILGSIYEQYF.

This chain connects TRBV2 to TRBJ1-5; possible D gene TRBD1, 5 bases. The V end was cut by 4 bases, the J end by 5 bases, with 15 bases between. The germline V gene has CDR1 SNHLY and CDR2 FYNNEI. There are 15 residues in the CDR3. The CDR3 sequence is CASSATTATHQPQHF. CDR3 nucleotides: TGTGCCAGCAGTGCAACGACAGCGACCCATCAGCCCCAGCATTTT.

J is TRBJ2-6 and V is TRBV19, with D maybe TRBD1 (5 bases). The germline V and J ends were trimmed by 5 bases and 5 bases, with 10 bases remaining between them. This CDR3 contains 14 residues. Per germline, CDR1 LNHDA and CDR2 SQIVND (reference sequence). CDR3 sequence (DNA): TGTGCCAGTAGTCATCAGGACAGGGCCAACGTCCTGACTTTC. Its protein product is CASSHQDRANVLTF.

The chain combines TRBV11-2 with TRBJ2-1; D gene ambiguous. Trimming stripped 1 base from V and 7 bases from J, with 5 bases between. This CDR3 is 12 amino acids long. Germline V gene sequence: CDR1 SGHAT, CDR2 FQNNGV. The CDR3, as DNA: TGTGCCAGCAGCTTAGTGGGAAATGAGCAGTTCTTC. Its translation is CASSLVGNEQFF.

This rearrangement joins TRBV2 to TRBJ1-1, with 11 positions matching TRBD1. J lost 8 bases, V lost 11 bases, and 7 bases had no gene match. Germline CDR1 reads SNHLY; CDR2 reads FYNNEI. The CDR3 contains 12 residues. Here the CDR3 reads CAGRDRGDEAFF. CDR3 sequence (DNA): TGTGCCGGCCGGGACAGGGGGGACGAAGCTTTCTTT.

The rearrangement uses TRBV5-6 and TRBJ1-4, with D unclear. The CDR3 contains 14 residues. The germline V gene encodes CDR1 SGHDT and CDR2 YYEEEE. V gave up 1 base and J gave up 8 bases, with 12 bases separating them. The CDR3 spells CASSLYTDGEKLFF. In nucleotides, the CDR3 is TGTGCCAGCAGCTTGTATACAGATGGAGAAAAACTGTTTTTT.

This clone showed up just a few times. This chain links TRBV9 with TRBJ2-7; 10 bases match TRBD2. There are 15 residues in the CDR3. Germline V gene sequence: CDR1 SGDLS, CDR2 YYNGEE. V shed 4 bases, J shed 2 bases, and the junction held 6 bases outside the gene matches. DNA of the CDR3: TGTGCCAGCAGCCCCCAAGCGGGAGGGCCCTACGAGCAGTACTTC. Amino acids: CASSPQAGGPYEQYF.

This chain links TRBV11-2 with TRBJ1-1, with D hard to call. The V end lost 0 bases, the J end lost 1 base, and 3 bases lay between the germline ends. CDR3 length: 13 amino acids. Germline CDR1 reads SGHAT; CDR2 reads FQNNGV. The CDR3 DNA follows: TGTGCCAGCAGCTTAGAAGAGAACACTGAAGCTTTCTTT. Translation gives CASSLEENTEAFF.

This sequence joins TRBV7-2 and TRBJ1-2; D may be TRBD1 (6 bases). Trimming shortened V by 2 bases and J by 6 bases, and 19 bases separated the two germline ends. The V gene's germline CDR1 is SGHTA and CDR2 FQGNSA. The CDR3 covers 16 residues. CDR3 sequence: CASSLSPGGPPDGYTF. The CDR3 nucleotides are TGTGCCAGCAGCTTAAGTCCCGGGGGGCCCCCCGATGGCTACACCTTC.

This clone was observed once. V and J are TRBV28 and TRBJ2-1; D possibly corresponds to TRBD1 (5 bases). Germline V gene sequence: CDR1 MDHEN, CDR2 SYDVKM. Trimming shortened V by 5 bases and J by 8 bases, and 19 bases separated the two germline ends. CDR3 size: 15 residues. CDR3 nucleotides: TGTGCCAGCAGTCCCCCTAATCAGGGTTCCGATGAGCAGTTCTTC. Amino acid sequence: CASSPPNQGSDEQFF.

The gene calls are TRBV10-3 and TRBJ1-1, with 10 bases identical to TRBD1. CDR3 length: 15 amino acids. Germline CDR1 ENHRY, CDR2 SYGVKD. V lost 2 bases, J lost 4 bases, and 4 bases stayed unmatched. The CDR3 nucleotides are TGTGCCATCAGTGAGGCCGGGACAGGGGTCACTGAAGCTTTCTTT. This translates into CAISEAGTGVTEAFF.

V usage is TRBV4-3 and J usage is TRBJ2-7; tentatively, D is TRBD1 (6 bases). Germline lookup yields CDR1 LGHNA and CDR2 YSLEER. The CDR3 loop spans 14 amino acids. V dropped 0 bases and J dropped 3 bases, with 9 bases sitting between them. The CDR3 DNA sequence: TGCGCCAGCAGCCAAGATTCAGGGGACTACGAGCAGTACTTC. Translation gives CASSQDSGDYEQYF.

The CDR3 region is CASSEWDEGSNQPQHF. CDR3 in DNA: TGTGCCAGCAGTGAATGGGATGAGGGAAGCAATCAGCCCCAGCATTTT. This chain links TRBV6-1 with TRBJ1-5; D call uncertain. The CDR3 extends over 16 amino acids. V lost 2 bases and J 1 base, leaving 12 bases between the germline ends. Germline lookup yields CDR1 MNHNS and CDR2 SASEGT.